Shown below are 28 T cell receptor beta chains from a single sample sequenced in a study of blood T cell repertoires in COVID-19. The assay was immunoSEQ multiplex PCR, and TCRdb's table has in-frame clones only and misses some. Of over 150,000 clones listed, 80% to 90% are singletons. The sample consisted of peripheral blood. The source is a human donor in a cohort sampled during active COVID-19.

For the CDR3, the DNA is TGTGCCAGCAGTGATAGGGGACAGAACCTCTATGGCTACACCTTC. It specifies CASSDRGQNLYGYTF. The V gene is TRBV6-1, the J gene TRBJ1-2, with TRBD1 identical over 7 bases. Trimming removed 3 bases from V and 4 bases from J; junction bases left unmatched: 8. The CDR3 is 15 amino acids. CDR1 and CDR2 from the germline V gene are MNHNS and SASEGT.

The chain couples TRBV20-1 to TRBJ2-1; D gene uncertain. V lost 6 bases and J 8 bases, leaving 11 bases between the germline ends. The CDR3 totals 11 residues. The V gene's germline CDR1 is DFQATT and CDR2 SNEGSKA (reference sequence). CDR3 sequence reads: CSAQGVDEQFF. In DNA form, the CDR3 reads TGCAGTGCCCAAGGAGTCGATGAGCAGTTCTTC.

The count of this clone is one. This chain joins TRBV30 and TRBJ1-3; D is ambiguous. Trimming removed 3 bases from V and 4 bases from J, with 19 bases in between. Germline CDR1 reads GTSNPN; CDR2 reads SVGIG (reference sequence). The CDR3 is 16 amino acids. CDR3 residues: CAWRRNQEGVGNTIYF. The CDR3 DNA is TGTGCCTGGAGACGTAACCAGGAGGGAGTCGGAAACACCATATATTTT.

This clone was recorded a few times. The chain joins TRBV19 to TRBJ2-1; tentatively, D is TRBD1 (5 bases). This CDR3 comprises 16 residues. Trimming shortened V by 6 bases and J by 0 bases, and 15 bases separated the two germline ends. Germline V gives CDR1 LNHDA, CDR2 SQIVND (reference sequence). This CDR3 reads CASRPRQMSSYNEQFF. CDR3 bases: TGTGCCAGTAGACCACGACAGATGAGCTCCTACAATGAGCAGTTCTTC.

Notes on this clone: The same CDR3 arises from other DNA sequences in this sample as well. The V call is TRBV6-1, the J call TRBJ1-5, with D unclear. Looked up from germline, CDR1 is MNHNS and CDR2 is SASEGT. Trimming removed 3 bases from V and 3 bases from J, with 6 bases in between. The CDR3 contains 13 residues. CDR3 protein: CASSDRSNQPQHF. CDR3 in DNA: TGTGCCAGCAGTGACAGATCCAATCAGCCCCAGCATTTT.

The J gene is TRBJ2-7, the V gene TRBV12-5; 11 nucleotides align to TRBD2. The germline gives CDR1 LGHNT, CDR2 FRNRAP. V lost 2 bases to trimming and J lost 1 base; unmatched junction nucleotides: 7. CDR3 length equals 17 residues. CDR3 residues: CASGLRGLADYSYEQYF. CDR3 in DNA: TGTGCTAGTGGTTTGAGGGGACTAGCGGATTATTCCTACGAGCAGTACTTC.

The chain combines TRBV6-6 with TRBJ2-6; the match to TRBD1 covers 9 bases. Unmatched junction bases numbered 6, after V lost 6 bases and J lost 0 bases. The germline V gene encodes CDR1 MNHNY and CDR2 SVGAGI (reference sequence). CDR3 length: 17 amino acids. The CDR3 spells CASSRQGGLSGANVLTF. As DNA, the CDR3 is TGTGCCAGCAGCCGACAGGGGGGACTCTCTGGGGCCAACGTCCTGACTTTC.

The chain joins TRBV3-1 (or the pseudogene TRBV3-2) to TRBJ2-5, with 8 bases lining up with TRBD2. CDR1 and CDR2 (germline): LGHDT, YNNKEL (reference sequence). Trimming removed 0 bases from V and 4 bases from J; junction bases left unmatched: 13. This CDR3 region has 18 residues. Here the CDR3 DNA reads TGTGCCAGCAGCCAAGAGAGTGTAGTCGGGAGGGCCCGAGAGACCCAGTACTTC. It specifies CASSQESVVGRARETQYF.

The chain has TRBV6-1 and TRBJ1-1; 9 nucleotides match TRBD1. In germline, CDR1 is MNHNS, CDR2 SASEGT. J gave up 5 bases and V 2 bases, and 15 bases lay outside the gene matches. The CDR3 sequence is 18 residues long. In nucleotides, the CDR3 is TGTGCCAGCAGTGAAAAACCGGGACAGGGCTTGCGAGGTACTGAAGCTTTCTTT. Translation: CASSEKPGQGLRGTEAFF.

The rearrangement joins TRBV5-1 to TRBJ1-1; D is undetermined. CDR3 length equals 14 residues. Deletions cut 0 bases from V and 6 bases from J, with 12 bases between. Germline V gives CDR1 SGHRS, CDR2 YFSETQ. The CDR3 DNA reads as TGCGCCAGCAGCTTGGGTTCGGGGTCAGCTGAAGCTTTCTTT. It specifies CASSLGSGSAEAFF.

The J gene is TRBJ1-1, the V gene TRBV18; D unclear. Between the trimmed V and J ends, which lost 4 bases and 0 bases, there was a span of 15 bases. This CDR3 has 16 amino acids. The germline CDR1 and CDR2 sequences are KGHSH and LQKENI. In DNA, the CDR3 is TGTGCCAGCTCACAGAGCGGACGCGCGTTGAACACTGAAGCTTTCTTT. It is translated as CASSQSGRALNTEAFF.

The chain is built from TRBV3-1 (or the pseudogene TRBV3-2) and TRBJ1-1, with TRBD1 as a possible D gene (6 bases). This CDR3 is built from 16 residues. The V end lost 4 bases, the J end lost 0 bases, and 15 bases lay between the germline ends. The germline V gene encodes CDR1 LGHDT and CDR2 YNNKEL (reference sequence). The CDR3 nucleotides are TGTGCCAGCAGCCGGGGGCCTGCCGGGGTGAACACTGAAGCTTTCTTT. This encodes CASSRGPAGVNTEAFF.

V and J are TRBV7-9 and TRBJ1-2; possibly TRBD1 for D (5 bases). Trimming shortened V by 5 bases and J by 1 base, and 11 bases separated the two germline ends. CDR1 is SEHNR, CDR2 FQNEAQ, per germline (reference sequence). The CDR3 spans 14 residues. CDR3 sequence: CASSGDSVNYGYTF. CDR3 DNA: TGTGCCAGCAGCGGTGACAGCGTTAACTATGGCTACACCTTC.

The chain links TRBV30 to TRBJ2-1, with 9 positions matching TRBD2. Germline V gives CDR1 GTSNPN, CDR2 SVGIG (reference sequence). The junction had 9 bases not matched to a gene; V was cut back by 5 bases and J by 4 bases. This CDR3 region has 15 residues. In DNA form, the CDR3 reads TGTGCCTGGGAGGAGGGTAGCGGGAGATACAATGAGCAGTTCTTC. This sequence encodes CAWEEGSGRYNEQFF.

The table lists this clone with a few counts. J is TRBJ1-1 and V is TRBV11-2; D might be TRBD1 (6 bases). The CDR3 extends over 16 amino acids. The V gene's germline CDR1 is SGHAT and CDR2 FQNNGV. Trimming pared 5 bases from V and 0 bases from J, leaving 16 bases between. The CDR3 loop reads CASSRRGGKVNTEAFF. In DNA, the CDR3 is TGTGCCAGCAGCCGCCGAGGGGGAAAGGTGAACACTGAAGCTTTCTTT.

This chain uses TRBV4-1 with TRBJ2-7; TRBD2 might be the D (5 bases). In germline, CDR1 is MGHRA, CDR2 YSYEKL. This CDR3 spans 15 amino acids. V gave up 7 bases and J gave up 5 bases, with 21 bases separating them. The CDR3 here is CASTSATGDYHEQYF. CDR3 DNA: TGCGCCAGCACCTCAGCTACCGGGGATTACCACGAGCAGTACTTC.

The rearrangement joins TRBV5-8 to TRBJ2-2; 9 bases map to TRBD1. CDR3 length: 15 amino acids. V shed 5 bases and J 7 bases; nucleotides not matched to a gene: 9. The germline V gene has CDR1 SGHTS and CDR2 YDEGEE. CDR3 residues: CASSRGTGYLGELFF. CDR3 DNA sequence: TGTGCCAGCAGTCGGGGGACAGGGTATCTCGGGGAGCTGTTTTTT.

CDR3 nucleotide sequence: TGTGCCAGCAGTCCCCTACCATACGAGCAGTACTTC. Its translation: CASSPLPYEQYF. The V call is TRBV27, the J call TRBJ2-7, with D unclear. CDR1 is MNHEY, CDR2 SMNVEV, per germline (reference sequence). The CDR3 consists of 12 residues. Trimming removed 5 bases from V and 4 bases from J, with 9 bases in between.

The chain recombines TRBV5-1 with TRBJ2-7, with 9 bases identical to TRBD2. Germline CDR1 and CDR2: SGHRS and YFSETQ. With 5 bases clipped from V and 2 bases from J, the junction kept 5 bases outside the gene matches. This CDR3 comprises 14 residues. Here the CDR3 DNA reads TGCGCCAGCAGAAGGACTAGCGATACCTACGAGCAGTACTTC. This gives the protein CASRRTSDTYEQYF. The whole variable domain, remainder taken from reference TRBV5-1 and TRBJ2-7, is KAGVTQTPRYLIKTRGQQVTLSCSPISGHRSVSWYQQTPGQGLQFLFEYFSETQRNKGNFPGRFSGRQFSNSRSEMNVSTLELGDSALYLCASRRTSDTYEQYFGPGTRLTVT.

The CDR3 DNA follows: TGTGCCAGTAACAACCCCGGGACAGGGTATCAGCCCCAGCATTTT. Protein product: CASNNPGTGYQPQHF. The chain carries TRBV19 and TRBJ1-5; 9 bases are shared with TRBD1. The V gene end was trimmed by 7 bases and the J gene end by 5 bases; junction bases not matched to a gene: 9. The CDR3 loop spans 15 amino acids. Germline V gene sequence: CDR1 LNHDA, CDR2 SQIVND (reference sequence).

This clone was counted a few times. This chain joins TRBV6-6 and TRBJ1-5; D is perhaps TRBD1 (5 bases). The CDR3 contains 15 residues. CDR1 and CDR2 from the germline V gene are MNHNY and SVGAGI (reference sequence). Trimming took 7 bases from V and 2 from J, leaving 15 bases between them. CDR3 residues: CASNRGGDRNQPQHF. The CDR3 DNA is TGTGCCAGCAATCGGGGGGGGGATCGCAATCAGCCCCAGCATTTT.

The rearrangement links TRBV7-9 to TRBJ2-1; TRBD1 matches 7 bases. Trimming took 5 bases from V and 10 from J; bases not matched to a gene: 5. This CDR3 is 12 amino acids long. The V gene's germline CDR1 is SEHNR and CDR2 FQNEAQ (reference sequence). CDR3 loop: CASSARGQEQFF. CDR3 DNA sequence: TGTGCCAGCAGCGCCCGGGGACAGGAGCAGTTCTTC.

The J gene is TRBJ2-7, the V gene TRBV6-5, with TRBD1 as a possible D gene (6 bases). Per the germline V gene, CDR1 is MNHEY and CDR2 is SVGAGI. V lost 5 bases to trimming and J lost 0 bases, with 11 bases between them. The length of the CDR3 is 14 residues. CDR3 nucleotide sequence: TGTGCCAGCAGTAACACAGGGAACTCCTACGAGCAGTACTTC. It encodes CASSNTGNSYEQYF.

The chain uses TRBV28 and TRBJ2-5, with a weak D call TRBD1 (6 bases). V lost 6 bases, J lost 5 bases, and 16 bases lay in between. In germline, CDR1 is MDHEN, CDR2 SYDVKM. This CDR3 region has 14 residues. DNA of the CDR3: TGTGCCAGCAGACCTACAGGGTCCGGCGAGACCCAGTACTTC. Translated, it gives CASRPTGSGETQYF. Together with reference TRBV28 and TRBJ2-5, the CDR3 gives the full variable domain: DVKVTQSSRYLVKRTGEKVFLECVQDMDHENMFWYRQDPGLGLRLIYFSYDVKMKEKGDIPEGYSVSREKKERFSLILESASTNQTSMYLCASRPTGSGETQYFGPGTRLLVL.

This chain joins TRBV7-2 and TRBJ2-7; 8 positions agree with TRBD1. The junction had 8 bases not matched to a gene; V was cut back by 1 base and J by 3 bases. CDR1 and CDR2 from the germline V gene are SGHTA and FQGNSA. CDR3 length equals 16 residues. CDR3 in amino acids: CASSLDGRTGIYEQYF. CDR3 sequence (DNA): TGTGCCAGCAGCTTAGATGGTCGGACAGGGATCTACGAGCAGTACTTC.

The chain has TRBV7-2 and TRBJ1-1; D perhaps matches TRBD1 (6 bases). CDR3 length equals 15 residues. V was trimmed by 5 bases and J by 1 base, leaving 14 bases between them. Germline assignment: CDR1 SGHTA and CDR2 FQGNSA. CDR3 coding DNA: TGTGCCAGCAGCGCAGCCACAGGGAGGAACACTGAAGCTTTCTTT. This translates into CASSAATGRNTEAFF.

The chain employs TRBV6-2 or TRBV6-3 and TRBJ1-2, with 8 bases aligning to TRBD1. The germline gives CDR1 MNHEY, CDR2 SVGEGT. After removal of 6 bases from V and 3 bases from J, the junction contained 9 bases not matched to a gene. This CDR3 is built from 15 residues. The CDR3 loop is CASSPQGQGHYGYTF. The CDR3 nucleotides are TGTGCCAGCAGCCCGCAAGGACAGGGACACTATGGCTACACCTTC.

The chain combines TRBV6-1 with TRBJ1-2; 9 bases agree with TRBD1. From germline, CDR1 is MNHNS and CDR2 SASEGT. Trimming cost V 0 bases and J 4 bases; bases outside gene matches: 3. The CDR3 sequence is 15 residues long. This CDR3 reads CASSEAHRGLYGYTF. The CDR3 nucleotides are TGTGCCAGCAGTGAAGCGCACAGGGGGCTCTATGGCTACACCTTC.